This is a list of T cell receptor beta chains from one sample in a study of blood T cell repertoires in COVID-19. Libraries were prepared by immunoSEQ multiplex PCR; TCRdb keeps only in-frame clonotypes and omits some of them. Counted here are about 240,000 clones, roughly four fifths occurring once; the ten biggest clones make up about 3.2%. Source material: peripheral blood. The source of these receptors is a woman between 18 and 29 years old with acute or convalescent COVID-19. The CDR3 runs from the conserved cysteine through the conserved F or W. The D gene is left open where the match is weak. Not every row has a clone size; where given, it reads once, few, many or a size class.

J: TRBJ2-2; V: TRBV6-4; D: TRBD2; length: 13; size: many; CDR3: CASSSTSNGELFF; DNA: TGTGCCAGCAGTTCGACTAGCAACGGGGAGCTGTTTTTT
J: TRBJ2-7; V: TRBV27; D: -; length: 14; size: -; CDR3: CASSPRGVLYEQYF; DNA: TGTGCCAGCAGTCCCCGCGGGGTCCTCTACGAGCAGTACTTC
J: TRBJ1-3; V: TRBV10-3; D: TRBD1; length: 16; size: -; CDR3: CAIRTGTGDSGNTIYF; DNA: TGTGCCATCAGGACCGGGACAGGGGACTCTGGAAACACCATATATTTT
J: TRBJ2-7; V: TRBV28; D: -; length: 14; size: few; CDR3: CASSFPGITYEQYF; DNA: TGTGCCAGCAGTTTTCCAGGGATAACCTACGAGCAGTACTTC
J: TRBJ2-4; V: TRBV4-3; D: TRBD2; length: 17; size: -; CDR3: CASSQDLVGRARSIQYF; DNA: TGCGCCAGCAGCCAAGATTTGGTGGGGAGGGCCAGGAGCATTCAGTACTTC
J: TRBJ2-1; V: TRBV3-1/TRBV3-2; D: TRBD2; length: 18; size: -; CDR3: CASSQDRDGLGAYNEQFF; DNA: TGTGCCAGCAGCCAAGATAGAGACGGACTAGGGGCCTACAATGAGCAGTTCTTC
J: TRBJ2-7; V: TRBV3-1/TRBV3-2; D: -; length: 14; size: -; CDR3: CASSKPRFPYEQYF; DNA: TGTGCCAGCAGCAAGCCCCGATTTCCCTACGAGCAGTACTTC
J: TRBJ1-2; V: TRBV6-6; D: -; length: 13; size: once; CDR3: CASSDTTNYGYTF; DNA: TGTGCCAGCTCGGACACAACTAACTATGGCTACACCTTC
J: TRBJ2-2; V: TRBV5-1; D: -; length: 17; size: -; CDR3: CASGKTMGGEGTGELFF; DNA: TGCGCCAGCGGAAAGACCATGGGCGGGGAAGGGACCGGGGAGCTGTTTTTT
J: TRBJ1-1; V: TRBV7-9; D: -; length: 15; size: -; CDR3: CASSLLGGKNTEAFF; DNA: TGTGCCAGCAGCTTACTCGGGGGGAAGAACACTGAAGCTTTCTTT
J: TRBJ1-2; V: TRBV6-4; D: -; length: 14; size: -; CDR3: CASSDGQGGYGYTF; DNA: TGTGCCAGCAGTGACGGTCAGGGAGGGTATGGCTACACCTTC
J: TRBJ2-2; V: TRBV7-9; D: TRBD2; length: 17; size: -; CDR3: CASSLVLTSGNTGELFF; DNA: TGTGCCAGCAGCTTAGTCCTCACTAGCGGAAACACCGGGGAGCTGTTTTTT
J: TRBJ2-1; V: TRBV18; D: -; length: 14; size: -; CDR3: CASSPPSQNNEQFF; DNA: TGTGCCAGCTCACCACCCTCGCAGAACAATGAGCAGTTCTTC
J: TRBJ2-3; V: TRBV20-1; D: -; length: 15; size: -; CDR3: CSASPLAEGTDTQYF; DNA: TGCAGTGCTAGTCCCTTAGCGGAAGGCACAGATACGCAGTATTTT
J: TRBJ2-3; V: TRBV28; D: -; length: 16; size: -; CDR3: CASSATWGPRTDTQYF; DNA: TGTGCCAGCAGTGCGACATGGGGGCCGCGCACAGATACGCAGTATTTT
J: TRBJ2-5; V: TRBV18; D: TRBD1; length: 14; size: -; CDR3: CASSPDRVAETQYF; DNA: TGTGCCAGCTCACCCGACAGGGTCGCGGAGACCCAGTACTTC
J: TRBJ2-3; V: TRBV6-6; D: TRBD2; length: 15; size: few; CDR3: CASSQSGREQDTQYF; DNA: TGTGCCAGCAGTCAGAGCGGGAGGGAACAGGATACGCAGTATTTT
J: TRBJ2-7; V: TRBV6-5; D: TRBD1; length: 14; size: -; CDR3: CASSRTGNSYEQYF; DNA: TGTGCCAGCAGTCGGACAGGAAACTCCTACGAGCAGTACTTC
J: TRBJ2-3; V: TRBV6-5; D: -; length: 13; size: -; CDR3: CASSLTGVDTQYF; DNA: TGTGCCAGCAGTTTAACCGGGGTAGATACGCAGTATTTT
J: TRBJ2-7; V: TRBV6-5; D: TRBD2; length: 15; size: -; CDR3: CASSYSMGLAGEQYF; DNA: TGTGCCAGCAGTTACTCGATGGGACTAGCCGGCGAGCAGTACTTC
J: TRBJ2-7; V: TRBV6-1; D: -; length: 13; size: -; CDR3: CASSEEEWSEQYF; DNA: TGTGCCAGCAGTGAAGAAGAGTGGAGCGAGCAGTACTTC
J: TRBJ2-1; V: TRBV28; D: TRBD1; length: 14; size: -; CDR3: CASTPGTAYNEQFF; DNA: TGTGCCAGCACCCCCGGGACAGCCTACAATGAGCAGTTCTTC
J: TRBJ2-1; V: TRBV9; D: TRBD2; length: 16; size: once; CDR3: CASSVTGTSEVNEQFF; DNA: TGTGCCAGCAGCGTTACCGGGACTAGCGAGGTCAATGAGCAGTTCTTC
J: TRBJ1-5; V: TRBV19; D: -; length: 13; size: -; CDR3: CASSIVPDQPQHF; DNA: TGTGCCAGTAGTATAGTACCGGATCAGCCCCAGCATTTT
J: TRBJ2-2; V: TRBV6-4; D: -; length: 14; size: -; CDR3: CASSEGQNTGELFF; DNA: TGTGCCAGCAGTGAAGGACAAAACACCGGGGAGCTGTTTTTT
J: TRBJ2-1; V: TRBV7-8; D: -; length: 16; size: -; CDR3: CASSPVGRQGGAVQFF; DNA: TGTGCCAGCAGCCCAGTGGGGCGGCAGGGGGGTGCGGTGCAGTTCTTC
J: TRBJ1-2; V: TRBV18; D: -; length: 14; size: few; CDR3: CASSQTAGQDGYTF; DNA: TGTGCCAGCTCCCAAACAGCAGGTCAGGATGGCTACACCTTC
J: TRBJ2-7; V: TRBV6-2/TRBV6-3; D: TRBD2; length: 15; size: -; CDR3: CASSLAGGPTYEQYF; DNA: TGTGCCAGCAGTCTAGCGGGAGGGCCCACCTACGAGCAGTACTTC
J: TRBJ2-1; V: TRBV29-1; D: TRBD2; length: 17; size: -; CDR3: CSVGGLAGGLSYNEQFF; DNA: TGCAGCGTTGGGGGACTAGCGGGAGGCTTGTCCTACAATGAGCAGTTCTTC
J: TRBJ2-1; V: TRBV6-1; D: TRBD2; length: 16; size: -; CDR3: CASSENPSGANNEQFF; DNA: TGTGCCAGCAGTGAAAACCCTAGCGGGGCAAACAATGAGCAGTTCTTC
J: TRBJ2-5; V: TRBV7-6; D: -; length: 16; size: -; CDR3: CASSLGGTHAQETQYF; DNA: TGTGCCAGCAGCTTGGGGGGGACACACGCCCAAGAGACCCAGTACTTC
J: TRBJ2-7; V: TRBV28; D: -; length: 12; size: -; CDR3: CASSFPGVRQYF; DNA: TGTGCCAGCAGTTTTCCCGGGGTGAGGCAGTACTTC
J: TRBJ2-1; V: TRBV2; D: TRBD2; length: 23; size: -; CDR3: CASSELGGGTSGRAGRSYNEQFF; DNA: TGTGCCAGCAGTGAATTAGGCGGCGGGACTAGCGGGAGGGCCGGTAGGTCCTACAATGAGCAGTTCTTC
J: TRBJ2-3; V: TRBV27; D: TRBD2; length: 16; size: -; CDR3: CATKRGRGGSADTQYF; DNA: TGTGCCACCAAGAGGGGACGGGGCGGGAGCGCAGATACGCAGTATTTT
J: TRBJ2-7; V: TRBV7-2; D: TRBD2; length: 14; size: few; CDR3: CASSLGGSGYEQYF; DNA: TGTGCCAGCAGCTTAGGCGGGAGTGGCTACGAGCAGTACTTC
J: TRBJ2-1; V: TRBV6-5; D: TRBD2; length: 15; size: -; CDR3: CASSRAGMSYNEQFF; DNA: TGTGCCAGCAGTCGAGCGGGAATGTCCTACAATGAGCAGTTCTTC
J: TRBJ1-5; V: TRBV27; D: -; length: 16; size: -; CDR3: CASSARPGKANQPQHF; DNA: TGTGCCAGCAGTGCGCGCCCAGGGAAGGCAAATCAGCCCCAGCATTTT
J: TRBJ2-1; V: TRBV6-5; D: -; length: 12; size: -; CDR3: CASSYSGNEQFF; DNA: TGTGCCAGCAGTTACTCCGGCAATGAGCAGTTCTTC
J: TRBJ2-7; V: TRBV10-3; D: -; length: 16; size: -; CDR3: CAISESGQILSYEQYF; DNA: TGTGCCATCAGTGAGTCGGGGCAAATTTTGTCCTACGAGCAGTACTTC
J: TRBJ1-1; V: TRBV6-5; D: TRBD1; length: 13; size: -; CDR3: CASSMDRAFRAFF; DNA: TGTGCCAGCAGTATGGACAGGGCGTTTCGGGCTTTCTTT
J: TRBJ1-1; V: TRBV11-2; D: -; length: 13; size: -; CDR3: CASSLRSGTEAFF; DNA: TGTGCCAGCAGCTTACGGTCAGGGACTGAAGCTTTCTTT
J: TRBJ2-1; V: TRBV7-2; D: TRBD2; length: 19; size: -; CDR3: CASSYPSSGNRSSYNEQFF; DNA: TGTGCCAGCAGCTACCCTTCAAGCGGGAACCGAAGCTCCTACAATGAGCAGTTCTTC
J: TRBJ2-7; V: TRBV19; D: -; length: 12; size: -; CDR3: CASSIESGTTHF; DNA: TGTGCCAGTAGTATAGAAAGCGGCACTACCCACTTC
J: TRBJ2-1; V: TRBV27; D: TRBD2; length: 14; size: -; CDR3: CASSLRGLAGEQFF; DNA: TGTGCCAGCAGTTTAAGGGGACTAGCTGGCGAGCAGTTCTTC
J: TRBJ2-1; V: TRBV7-2; D: -; length: 11; size: -; CDR3: CASSLGGEQFF; DNA: TGTGCCAGCAGCTTGGGAGGTGAGCAGTTCTTC
J: TRBJ2-3; V: TRBV6-4; D: TRBD1; length: 15; size: -; CDR3: CASSERTGGTDTQYF; DNA: TGTGCCAGCAGTGAGCGGACAGGGGGCACAGATACGCAGTATTTT
J: TRBJ2-7; V: TRBV29-1; D: TRBD1; length: 13; size: -; CDR3: CSVVDRAVDEQYF; DNA: TGCAGCGTAGTAGACAGGGCTGTCGACGAGCAGTACTTC
J: TRBJ2-5; V: TRBV5-1; D: TRBD1; length: 15; size: -; CDR3: CASSMRTGAEETQYF; DNA: TGCGCCAGCAGCATGCGGACAGGGGCTGAGGAGACCCAGTACTTC
J: TRBJ2-7; V: TRBV28; D: TRBD1; length: 15; size: -; CDR3: CASSPPGQGIYEQYF; DNA: TGTGCCAGCAGTCCCCCGGGACAGGGGATCTACGAGCAGTACTTC